This T cell receptor (beta chain) was identified in a study of blood T cells in healthy people across ages. Whole-study context: The template switching approach captured approximately one barcoded beta molecule for every two T cells.

A sample-barcoded 5' primer and a J-beta primer mix were used in a second PCR of about 7 to 11 cycles. TCRdb recomputed calls from the 5' RACE reads with MiXCR, one row per CDR3 protein. The sample records 650,000 to 1,000,000 distinct CDR3 sequences, less than 60% being singletons. The clonotype comes from an older man in good health. The sample taken for sequencing was blood.

CDR3 loop: CSAPGWDGYNEQYF. In nucleotides, the CDR3 is TGCAGTGCCCCGGGATGGGACGGATACAATGAGCAGTACTTC. This chain connects TRBV20-1 to TRBJ2-1, with D perhaps being TRBD1 or TRBD2 (5 bases each). The DNA end favors TRBJ2-7, so the J call may be wrong. Germline-derived CDR1 and CDR2 are DFQATT and SNEGSKA (reference sequence). The CDR3 consists of 14 residues.